These 8 T cell receptor beta chains were all obtained from the same sample, sequenced in a study of blood T cell repertoires in COVID-19 (dated by TCRdb to the early 2020s). Library preparation was by the immunoSEQ multiplex PCR assay. TCRdb's version of the immuneACCESS table is confined to in-frame rearrangements and falls short of the full clone set. An unresolved V gene accounts for under half of the shortfall where checked; the remainder is of unknown origin. The sample table contains around 55,000 clones; only one count was recorded for roughly 87% of them. Roughly 3.6% of the sample is held by the ten biggest clonotypes. Sample: peripheral blood. The origin of the receptors is a man in his forties with COVID-19, enrolled during active disease.

CDR3 protein: CASSPPDREYGYTF. CDR3 in DNA: TGTGCCAGCTCACCGCCGGACAGGGAATATGGCTACACCTTC. The chain is built from TRBV18 and TRBJ1-2; TRBD1 matches at 8 bases. The CDR3 sequence is 14 residues long. After removal of 3 bases from V and 5 bases from J, the junction contained 5 bases not matched to a gene. The germline CDR1 and CDR2 sequences are KGHSH and LQKENI. Using reference TRBV18 and TRBJ1-2 for the parts outside the CDR3, the full variable domain is NAGVMQNPRHLVRRRGQEARLRCSPMKGHSHVYWYRQLPEEGLKFMVYLQKENIIDESGMPKERFSAEFPKEGPSILRIQQVVRGDSAAYFCASSPPDREYGYTFGSGTRLTVV.

This clone has a single count. V gene TRBV10-2 combines with J gene TRBJ2-2; D might be TRBD1 (6 bases). CDR1 and CDR2 (germline): WSHSY, SAAADI. This CDR3 is built from 14 residues. Trimming removed 5 bases from V and 1 base from J, with 8 bases in between. CDR3 residues: CASSYRENTGELFF. The DNA of the CDR3 is TGCGCCAGCAGTTACAGGGAGAACACCGGGGAGCTGTTTTTT.

This chain joins TRBV2 and TRBJ1-1, with no clear D. Germline CDR1 is SNHLY and CDR2 is FYNNEI. V lost 7 bases and J 0 bases, leaving 12 bases between the germline ends. The CDR3 is 14 residues long. This CDR3 reads CASTYDMLNTEAFF. The CDR3 region has the DNA TGTGCCAGCACCTATGATATGCTGAACACTGAAGCTTTCTTT.

A single count supports this clone. The rearrangement uses TRBV5-4 and TRBJ2-1; the match to TRBD2 covers 8 bases. This CDR3 contains 15 residues. After removal of 4 bases from V and 2 bases from J, the junction contained 5 bases not matched to a gene. CDR1 SGHNT and CDR2 YYREEE come from the germline V gene (reference sequence). The CDR3 nucleotides are TGTGCCAGCAGCCCATCGGGGGGGCCCTACAATGAGCAGTTCTTC. This encodes CASSPSGGPYNEQFF.

This chain uses TRBV6-4 with TRBJ1-5, with D maybe TRBD1 (5 bases). Germline V gives CDR1 MRHNA, CDR2 SNTAGT. The CDR3 is 14 residues long. V lost 1 base, J lost 9 bases, and 13 bases lay in between. CDR3: CASSDLRGRMPQHF. The CDR3 DNA sequence: TGTGCCAGCAGTGACTTAAGGGGTAGGATGCCCCAGCATTTT.

This clone was seen a handful of times. The chain links TRBV5-1 to TRBJ1-4; D uncertain. The germline V gene encodes CDR1 SGHRS and CDR2 YFSETQ. This CDR3 is 16 amino acids long. Trimming removed 4 bases at V and 5 bases at J, with 18 bases between. Here the CDR3 reads CASSPGREGGNEKLFF. Written as DNA, the CDR3 is TGCGCCAGCAGCCCCGGGCGGGAGGGAGGAAATGAAAAACTGTTTTTT.

The genes are TRBV28 and TRBJ1-2, with 8 bases identical to TRBD1. This CDR3 region has 13 residues. In germline, CDR1 is MDHEN, CDR2 SYDVKM. V dropped 5 bases and J dropped 8; count of bases not matched to a gene: 7. CDR3 amino acids: CASSPDRVWGYTF. The CDR3 DNA sequence: TGTGCCAGCAGTCCGGACAGGGTGTGGGGCTACACCTTC.

The chain recombines TRBV19 with TRBJ2-3; the D gene is possibly TRBD2 (6 bases). Trimming shortened V by 5 bases and J by 6 bases, and 15 bases separated the two germline ends. The CDR3 runs to 14 residues. The germline V gene encodes CDR1 LNHDA and CDR2 SQIVND (reference sequence). The CDR3 nucleotides read TGTGCCAGTAGTCTCGGGACTCCCGGGGATACGCAGTATTTT. It is translated as CASSLGTPGDTQYF. The whole variable domain, filled in from reference TRBV19 and TRBJ2-3, reads DGGITQSPKYLFRKEGQNVTLSCEQNLNHDAMYWYRQDPGQGLRLIYYSQIVNDFQKGDIAEGYSVSREKKESFPLTVTSAQKNPTAFYLCASSLGTPGDTQYFGPGTRLTVL.